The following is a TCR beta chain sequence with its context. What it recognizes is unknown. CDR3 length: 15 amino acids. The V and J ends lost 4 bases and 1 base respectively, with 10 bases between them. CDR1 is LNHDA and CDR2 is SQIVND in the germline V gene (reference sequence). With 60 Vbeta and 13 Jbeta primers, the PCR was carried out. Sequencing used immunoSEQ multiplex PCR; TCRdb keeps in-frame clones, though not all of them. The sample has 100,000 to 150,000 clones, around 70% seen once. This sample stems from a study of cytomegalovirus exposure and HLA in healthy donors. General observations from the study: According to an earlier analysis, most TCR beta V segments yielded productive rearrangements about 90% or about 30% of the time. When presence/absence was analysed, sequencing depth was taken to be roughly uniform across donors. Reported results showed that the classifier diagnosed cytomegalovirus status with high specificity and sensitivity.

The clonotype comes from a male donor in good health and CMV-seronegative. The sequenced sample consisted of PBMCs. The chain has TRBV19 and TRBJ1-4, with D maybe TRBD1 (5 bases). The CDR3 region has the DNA TGTGCCAGTAGTAGCGACCAGGGAACTAATGAAAAACTGTTTTTT. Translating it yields CASSSDQGTNEKLFF.